The present TCR beta chain was sequenced within a study of blood T cell repertoires in COVID-19. Some clones are missing from TCRdb's copy, which holds only in-frame ones; the method was immunoSEQ multiplex PCR. This repertoire shows nearly 110,000 clones, 80% to 95% found once; its top ten account for roughly 1.2%. CDR1 is SGHAT, CDR2 FQNNGV, per germline. V trimming: 6 bases; J trimming: 7 bases; junction bases outside the gene matches: 8. The CDR3 loop spans 14 amino acids. Sample: peripheral blood. The J gene is TRBJ1-1, the V gene TRBV11-2, with 10 bases that match TRBD1. The sequence derives from a woman aged 25 to 45 with acute or convalescent COVID-19. The CDR3 sequence is CASSTTGGPLEAFF. CDR3 DNA: TGTGCCAGCAGTACGACAGGGGGCCCCCTTGAAGCTTTCTTT.